Below, 19 T cell receptor beta chains from the same sample are listed, as sequenced in a study of T-cell memory formation after mild COVID-19 (dated by TCRdb to about 2021). The library was prepared using 5' RACE. The data were produced on an Illumina NovaSeq 6000. In-frame beta chains were kept once TCRdb had trimmed the public reads at Q25 with fastp and called clones with MiXCR. Under each unique CDR3 protein, matching rows form one entry showing the most common genes and DNA. The sample table contains 340,000 or so distinct CDR3 sequences; only one count was recorded for about an eighth of them. The ten largest clones represent 20% to 25% of the sample. The sequencing input was PBMCs or a T cell subset sorted from them (not recorded which). Receptor source: a man aged 18 to 29 who had mild COVID-19 (a few samples of this study predate the infection). The sample titles of this study are shuffled in the database, so cell type and time point are left out; the donor was told from shared clones.

On this clonotype: Germline and junction disagree at one end, which may indicate a read error. The chain couples TRBV4-3 to TRBJ1-2; 9 positions match TRBD1. Germline CDR1 is LGHNA and CDR2 is YSLEER. The CDR3 covers 17 residues. This CDR3 reads CASSQEDYGDRAGGNAF. The CDR3 region has the DNA TGCGCCAGCAGCCAAGAAGACTACGGGGACAGGGCTGGAGGGAATGCCTTC.

The chain is built from TRBV19 and TRBJ1-4; D remains ambiguous. Germline assignment: CDR1 LNHDA and CDR2 SQIVND (reference sequence). V lost 4 bases to trimming and J lost 5 bases, with 8 bases between them. The CDR3 sequence is 13 residues long. The CDR3 spells CASSSRRNEKLFF. For the CDR3, the DNA is TGTGCCAGTAGTAGCAGGAGGAATGAAAAACTGTTTTTT.

The chain uses TRBV2 and TRBJ2-1; possibly TRBD1 for D (5 bases). Germline V gives CDR1 SNHLY, CDR2 FYNNEI. The CDR3 is made up of 14 amino acids. Trimming removed 7 bases from V and 5 bases from J, with 15 bases in between. For the CDR3, the DNA is TGTGCCAGCACCCACTGGGGCACAGACAATGAGCAGTTCTTC. Protein: CASTHWGTDNEQFF.

This clonotype was counted ten times or more. CDR3 in DNA: TGCGCCAGCAGCTTGACAGGGGACATGAACACTGAAGCTTTCTTT. Its protein is CASSLTGDMNTEAFF. V gene TRBV5-1 combines with J gene TRBJ1-1; the match to TRBD1 covers 7 bases. The length of the CDR3 is 15 residues. Germline V gives CDR1 SGHRS, CDR2 YFSETQ. J was trimmed by 0 bases and V by 1 base; bases with no gene match: 3.

There are many counts of this clonotype. The chain carries TRBV7-2 and TRBJ2-5; 12 nucleotides line up with TRBD1. The CDR3 has 17 residues. CDR1 and CDR2 (germline): SGHTA, FQGNSA. V lost 5 bases, J lost 6 bases, and 13 bases stayed unmatched. In DNA, the CDR3 is TGTGCCAGCAGCCGGAACGCCGGGACAGGGGGCGGGAAGACCCAGTACTTC. Its protein product is CASSRNAGTGGGKTQYF. Full variable domain (missing parts from reference TRBV7-2 and TRBJ2-5): GAGVSQSPSNKVTEKGKDVELRCDPISGHTALYWYRQSLGQGLEFLIYFQGNSAPDKSGLPSDRFSAERTGGSVSTLTIQRTQQEDSAVYLCASSRNAGTGGGKTQYFGPGTRLLVL.

This clonotype was observed a handful of times. The genes are TRBV27 and TRBJ1-1; D is uncertain. The CDR3 contains 13 residues. Germline lookup yields CDR1 MNHEY and CDR2 SMNVEV (reference sequence). V gave up 2 bases and J gave up 6 bases, with 10 bases separating them. CDR3 nucleotide sequence: TGTGCCAGCAGTTTACTGCGATACTCTGAAGCTTTCTTT. It specifies CASSLLRYSEAFF.

This clonotype was found a few times. The V gene is TRBV2, the J gene TRBJ2-4; D is unresolved. The germline V gene has CDR1 SNHLY and CDR2 FYNNEI. Trimming removed 6 bases from V and 0 bases from J, with 9 bases in between. This CDR3 has 14 residues. The CDR3 spells CASRATEAKNIQYF. CDR3 DNA sequence: TGTGCCAGCAGGGCGACGGAAGCCAAAAACATTCAGTACTTC.

This chain joins TRBV6-5 and TRBJ1-2; D unclear. This CDR3 contains 10 residues. The V end lost 4 bases, the J end lost 5 bases, and 2 bases lay between the germline ends. CDR1 and CDR2 from the germline V gene are MNHEY and SVGAGI. CDR3 amino acids: CASSWYGYTF. The CDR3 DNA follows: TGTGCCAGCAGTTGGTATGGCTACACCTTC.

This clonotype turned up a few times. The chain joins TRBV7-2 to TRBJ2-7; either TRBD1 or TRBD2 may fit D (5 bases each). The CDR3 is 15 amino acids. Looked up from germline, CDR1 is SGHTA and CDR2 is FQGNSA. The V and J ends lost 1 base and 3 bases respectively, with 13 bases between them. CDR3 sequence: CASSLDGGGLYEQYF. CDR3 bases: TGTGCCAGCAGCTTAGATGGGGGTGGGCTCTACGAGCAGTACTTC. Together with reference TRBV7-2 and TRBJ2-7, the CDR3 gives the full variable domain: GAGVSQSPSNKVTEKGKDVELRCDPISGHTALYWYRQSLGQGLEFLIYFQGNSAPDKSGLPSDRFSAERTGGSVSTLTIQRTQQEDSAVYLCASSLDGGGLYEQYFGPGTRLTVT.

The V gene is TRBV7-9, the J gene TRBJ2-5; D gene uncertain. The CDR3 is 14 residues long. The germline CDR1 and CDR2 sequences are SEHNR and FQNEAQ (reference sequence). The V gene lost 3 bases and the J gene lost 2 bases, with 10 bases spanning the gap. CDR3: CASSFDTNQETQYF. The CDR3 DNA sequence: TGTGCCAGCAGCTTTGACACCAATCAAGAGACCCAGTACTTC. The whole variable domain, filled in from reference TRBV7-9 and TRBJ2-5, reads DTGVSQNPRHKITKRGQNVTFRCDPISEHNRLYWYRQTLGQGPEFLTYFQNEAQLEKSRLLSDRFSAERPKGSFSTLEIQRTEQGDSAMYLCASSFDTNQETQYFGPGTRLLVL.

The chain couples TRBV20-1 to TRBJ2-4; D may be TRBD1 (7 bases). V was pared by 0 bases and J by 9 bases, with 18 bases between. Germline-derived CDR1 and CDR2 are DFQATT and SNEGSKA (reference sequence). The CDR3 totals 15 residues. The CDR3 spells CSARDPGGGQGIQYF. For the CDR3, the DNA is TGCAGTGCTAGAGACCCTGGAGGGGGCCAGGGCATTCAGTACTTC.

This clonotype has only one observation. J is TRBJ2-1 and V is TRBV21-1; the tabulated D call, TRBD2, remains unverified against the DNA. TRBV21-1 is shown as a pseudogene. This CDR3 is 17 amino acids long. CDR3 loop: CASSKVKLVEAYNEQFF. In DNA, the CDR3 is TGTGCCAGCAGCAAAGTGAAGCTAGTTGAGGCCTACAATGAGCAGTTCTTC.

CDR3 nucleotide sequence: TGTGCCAGCAGCGTAGGTCTAGCTAGCGGGGGCACAGATACGCAGTATTTT. Residues: CASSVGLASGGTDTQYF. V and J are TRBV9 and TRBJ2-3, with 9 positions matching TRBD2. CDR1 and CDR2 (germline): SGDLS, YYNGEE. V was clipped by 0 bases and J by 1 base; unmatched bases: 6. This CDR3 contains 17 residues.

The V and J genes are TRBV11-2 and TRBJ1-2; D may be TRBD1 (5 bases). The CDR3 is 15 amino acids. Trimming took off 4 bases at V and 4 bases at J, with 16 bases between the two ends. Germline loops: CDR1 SGHAT, CDR2 FQNNGV. The CDR3 region has the DNA TGTGCCAGCAGCTCGCTGGGACGGATAGGCTATGGCTACACCTTC. The encoded protein is CASSSLGRIGYGYTF.

This clonotype was counted ten times or more. For the CDR3, the DNA is TGTGCCAGCAGTTCTCTCTACGAGCAGTACGTC. Translating gives CASSSLYEQYV. This chain joins TRBV28 and TRBJ2-7; D is unclear. CDR3 length equals 11 residues. Between the trimmed V and J ends, which lost 4 bases and 3 bases, there was a span of 4 bases. Looked up from germline, CDR1 is MDHEN and CDR2 is SYDVKM.

The chain recombines TRBV21-1 with TRBJ2-7; TRBD1, the table's D call, was not compared with the DNA. TRBV21-1 is a pseudogene. This CDR3 is built from 13 residues. Here the CDR3 DNA reads TGTGCCAGCAGCATAACAGGGGGTTACGAGCAGTACGTC. Encoded protein: CASSITGGYEQYV.

This clonotype has a handful of counts. The gene calls are TRBV9 and TRBJ1-6, with TRBD1 as a possible D gene (6 bases). Germline lookup yields CDR1 SGDLS and CDR2 YYNGEE. Trimming removed 7 bases at V and 7 bases at J, with 21 bases between. The CDR3 extends over 16 amino acids. The CDR3 DNA reads as TGTGCCAGCGGGCCCCCTTCGGGGGGCGTGAATTCACCCCTCCACTTT. As protein: CASGPPSGGVNSPLHF.

This clonotype was found a few times. This chain links TRBV6-2 or TRBV6-3 with TRBJ2-7, with TRBD1 as a possible D gene (6 bases). CDR1 is MNHEY and CDR2 is SVGEGT in the germline V gene. The CDR3 is 16 residues long. V shed 5 bases and J shed 2 bases, with 19 bases lying between them. The CDR3 loop is CASSDYEITGTYEQYV. CDR3 coding DNA: TGTGCCAGCAGTGACTACGAAATTACAGGGACCTACGAGCAGTACGTC.

The table lists this clonotype with many counts. The J gene is TRBJ2-1, the V gene TRBV7-3, with D possibly called TRBD1 or TRBD2 (7 bases each). The CDR3 consists of 18 residues. In germline, CDR1 is SGHTA, CDR2 FQGTGA. V was clipped by 0 bases and J by 0 bases, with 15 bases between them. In DNA form, the CDR3 reads TGTGCCAGCAGCTTAACCAGGGGGGGCCCGAGCTCCTACAATGAGCAGTTCTTC. Its protein is CASSLTRGGPSSYNEQFF.